The 29 T cell receptor beta chains in this list originate from one sample, sequenced in a study of regulatory T cells in long-lasting Graves disease. With iRepertoire HTBI primers and Arm-PCR of CDR3 regions, TCR beta libraries were built. TCRdb passed the multiplex PCR reads through MiXCR, listing each CDR3 protein once. The data contain about 430,000 distinct CDR3 sequences, over 14% of them singletons. Noted time point: newly diagnosed GD, antithyroid drugs for less than 3 months. PBMC RNA was the source of the TCR library. Separately, the same data were catalogued under a study of T cells in Graves' hyperthyroidism and ophthalmopathy.

This specimen consisted of peripheral blood mononuclear cells (PBMCs), obtained at new diagnosis, from a patient treated with antithyroid drugs. All receptors come from a woman aged 40-49 years with Graves disease.

This clonotype was seen many times. The gene calls are TRBV18 and TRBJ2-3, with D unclear. The V gene lost 4 bases and the J gene lost 5 bases, with 16 bases spanning the gap. CDR1 KGHSH and CDR2 LQKENI come from the germline V gene. The CDR3 has 15 residues. Written as DNA, the CDR3 is TGTGCCAGCTCACGAAATCCCCTCAGAGGAGATACGCAGTATTTT. It yields the protein CASSRNPLRGDTQYF.

The chain employs TRBV5-6 and TRBJ2-3, with no clear D. With 0 bases removed from V and 2 bases from J, the gap between germline ends came to 10 bases. The CDR3 contains 15 residues. Germline V gene data show CDR1 as SGHDT and CDR2 as YYEEEE. The CDR3 nucleotides are TGTGCCAGCAGCTTGGGGCCAGGAACCACAGATACGCAGTATTTT. This gives the protein CASSLGPGTTDTQYF.

The chain joins TRBV6-2 or TRBV6-3 to TRBJ1-2; 7 bases map to TRBD1. With 5 bases clipped from V and 4 bases from J, the junction kept 7 bases outside the gene matches. The CDR3 runs to 14 residues. The V gene's germline CDR1 is MNHEY and CDR2 SVGEGT. The DNA of the CDR3 is TGTGCCAGCAGTGGCCACAGGGGTGGCTATGGCTACACCTTC. This encodes CASSGHRGGYGYTF.

The chain uses TRBV30 and TRBJ2-1, with 8 bases fitting TRBD1. The trim removed 3 bases at V and 6 bases at J, leaving 7 bases unmatched. The CDR3 has 14 residues. The V gene's germline CDR1 is GTSNPN and CDR2 SVGIG (reference sequence). CDR3 protein: CAWRSGTGGNEQFF. In DNA, the CDR3 is TGTGCCTGGAGGTCGGGAACAGGGGGCAATGAGCAGTTCTTC.

This clonotype was recorded many times. The chain has TRBV10-2 and TRBJ2-7; D unclear. The CDR3 runs to 11 residues. The V and J ends lost 2 bases and 5 bases respectively, with 4 bases between them. CDR1 is WSHSY and CDR2 is SAAADI in the germline V gene. CDR3 residues: CASSEAHEQYF. The CDR3 bases are TGCGCCAGCAGTGAGGCCCACGAGCAGTACTTC.

The table lists this clonotype with many counts. V and J are TRBV28 and TRBJ1-2; 7 bases are a match to TRBD1. Germline trimming cut 5 bases from V and 4 bases from J; bases unmatched to any gene: 10. Germline V gene data show CDR1 as MDHEN and CDR2 as SYDVKM. The CDR3 extends over 15 amino acids. Here the CDR3 DNA reads TGTGCCAGCAGTGCCATGACAGGGCTCAGCTATGGCTACACCTTC. As protein: CASSAMTGLSYGYTF.

A few counts support this clonotype. The chain employs TRBV5-1 and TRBJ2-7, with D tentatively TRBD2 (6 bases). Germline V gives CDR1 SGHRS, CDR2 YFSETQ. This CDR3 spans 15 amino acids. Between the trimmed V and J ends, which lost 3 bases and 3 bases, there was a span of 16 bases. CDR3: CASSSGTYSNYEQYF. CDR3 nucleotide sequence: TGCGCCAGCAGCTCGGGGACTTACTCTAACTACGAGCAGTACTTC. The full variable domain, its missing parts supplied by reference TRBV5-1 and TRBJ2-7, is KAGVTQTPRYLIKTRGQQVTLSCSPISGHRSVSWYQQTPGQGLQFLFEYFSETQRNKGNFPGRFSGRQFSNSRSEMNVSTLELGDSALYLCASSSGTYSNYEQYFGPGTRLTVT.

This clonotype was recorded at least ten times. The V gene is TRBV6-2 or TRBV6-3, the J gene TRBJ1-2, with TRBD1 identical over 7 bases. The CDR3 consists of 14 residues. The germline V gene has CDR1 MNHEY and CDR2 SVGEGT. Trimming cost V 8 bases and J 4 bases; bases outside gene matches: 10. The CDR3: CASVRQQGSYGYTF. CDR3 in DNA: TGTGCCAGCGTTCGCCAACAGGGGAGCTATGGCTACACCTTC.

In its sample, this clonotype was seen many times. The chain combines TRBV2 with TRBJ2-3; 9 bases agree with TRBD2. Germline CDR1 reads SNHLY; CDR2 reads FYNNEI. The CDR3 extends over 13 amino acids. V shed 7 bases and J 6 bases; nucleotides not matched to a gene: 5. DNA for the CDR3: TGTGCCAGCACTGGCGGGGGGGGCGATACGCAGTATTTT. This gives the protein CASTGGGGDTQYF.

A word on this clonotype: A much more abundant neighbour one base away suggests this may be a read error. The chain is built from TRBV20-1 and TRBJ2-7; D is ambiguous. Deletions cut 0 bases from V and 0 bases from J, with 12 bases between. Germline V gene sequence: CDR1 DFQATT, CDR2 SNEGSKA (reference sequence). The CDR3 sequence is 15 residues long. The CDR3 DNA reads TGCAGTGCTAGAGATCTTGGGCGGACCTCCTACGAGCAGTACTTC. This encodes CSARDLGRTSYEQYF.

This clonotype was found many times. The rearrangement links TRBV10-2 to TRBJ2-1; TRBD2 matches at 10 bases. Germline CDR1 and CDR2: WSHSY and SAAADI. The CDR3 contains 15 residues. With 6 bases clipped from V and 4 bases from J, the junction kept 6 bases outside the gene matches. Written as DNA, the CDR3 is TGCGCCAGCAGACGCCCTAGCGGGGGATACAATGAGCAGTTCTTC. Translation: CASRRPSGGYNEQFF.

This clonotype was found a few times. V gene TRBV3-1 combines with J gene TRBJ2-3; the match to TRBD2 covers 11 bases. V lost 2 bases, J lost 4 bases, and 11 bases stayed unmatched. The CDR3 extends over 18 amino acids. The germline CDR1 and CDR2 sequences are LGHDT and YNNKEL (reference sequence). CDR3 in DNA: TGTGCCAGCAGCCAAAGGGGGACTAGCGGAGTGGGAGCAGATACGCAGTATTTT. Its translation: CASSQRGTSGVGADTQYF.

This clonotype was detected ten times or more. The J gene is TRBJ2-1, the V gene TRBV7-2, with TRBD2 identical over 8 bases. The germline gives CDR1 SGHTA, CDR2 FQGNSA. This CDR3 has 15 residues. J gave up 4 bases and V 6 bases, and 8 bases lay outside the gene matches. The CDR3 here is CASRKLADPYNEQFF. The CDR3 bases are TGTGCCAGCAGAAAACTAGCGGACCCTTACAATGAGCAGTTCTTC.

In its sample, this clonotype was seen a few times. The rearrangement uses TRBV7-9 and TRBJ2-1, with D unresolved. The CDR3 is 16 amino acids. V was clipped by 2 bases and J by 4 bases, with 15 bases between them. The germline gives CDR1 SEHNR, CDR2 FQNEAQ (reference sequence). The CDR3, as DNA: TGTGCCAGCAGCTTACCACCCGGACGTCATTACAATGAGCAGTTCTTC. The encoded protein is CASSLPPGRHYNEQFF.

The chain is built from TRBV19 and TRBJ2-1, with TRBD2 matching over 11 bases. CDR1 LNHDA and CDR2 SQIVND come from the germline V gene (reference sequence). Trimming took 5 bases from V and 1 from J; bases not matched to a gene: 10. This CDR3 has 18 amino acids. The CDR3 is CASSRSSGGWGSYNEQFF. The CDR3 DNA sequence: TGTGCCAGTAGTCGGTCTAGCGGGGGGTGGGGGTCCTACAATGAGCAGTTCTTC.

The chain recombines TRBV5-4 with TRBJ1-2; tentative D call: TRBD1 (6 bases). The CDR3 is made up of 15 amino acids. V was clipped by 4 bases and J by 8 bases, with 21 bases between them. Germline CDR1 and CDR2: SGHNT and YYREEE (reference sequence). The DNA for the CDR3 is TGTGCCAGCAGCCAGACTATACAGGGAACCTCAGGCTACACCTTC. It translates to CASSQTIQGTSGYTF.

This chain links TRBV5-4 with TRBJ1-5; D unresolved. There are 16 residues in the CDR3. The V end lost 0 bases, the J end lost 1 base, and 11 bases lay between the germline ends. Looked up from germline, CDR1 is SGHNT and CDR2 is YYREEE (reference sequence). The CDR3 here is CASSLGGGISNQPQHF. DNA of the CDR3: TGTGCCAGCAGCTTGGGTGGAGGGATCAGCAATCAGCCCCAGCATTTT.

The chain recombines TRBV20-1 with TRBJ1-4; the match to TRBD1 covers 7 bases. V lost 5 bases and J lost 3; bases outside the gene matches: 15. This CDR3 is 17 amino acids long. CDR1 is DFQATT, CDR2 SNEGSKA, per germline (reference sequence). As DNA, the CDR3 is TGCAGTGCTTTAACAGGGGAAACCCAGCCTCCTAATGAAAAACTGTTTTTT. Its protein is CSALTGETQPPNEKLFF.

This clonotype was recorded at least ten times. This chain connects TRBV28 to TRBJ2-3, with TRBD2 as a possible D gene (6 bases). Trimming took off 4 bases at V and 6 bases at J, with 14 bases between the two ends. Germline-derived CDR1 and CDR2 are MDHEN and SYDVKM. The CDR3 extends over 14 amino acids. CDR3 loop: CASSSPGLADTQYF. In nucleotides, the CDR3 is TGTGCCAGCAGTTCCCCGGGACTCGCCGATACGCAGTATTTT.

In the case of this clonotype: A single base is all that separates this from a far larger clone, so a read error is likely. This chain uses TRBV6-1 with TRBJ2-7; the D call may be TRBD1 or TRBD2 (5 bases each). The V gene's germline CDR1 is MNHNS and CDR2 SASEGT. The CDR3 has 14 amino acids. V was pared by 7 bases and J by 2 bases, with 15 bases between. The CDR3 reads CASMGTFGTYEQYF. CDR3 DNA: TGTGCCAGCATGGGGACCTTCGGCACCTACGAGCAGTACTTC.

This clonotype was counted between two and nine times. The chain carries TRBV10-2 and TRBJ2-1; 7 bases align to TRBD2. The CDR3 runs 13 residues. V trimming: 10 bases; J trimming: 6 bases; junction bases outside the gene matches: 9. The germline gives CDR1 WSHSY, CDR2 SAAADI. CDR3 DNA: TGCGCCACACGGGACTACCGGGGCAATGAGCAGTTCTTC. As protein: CATRDYRGNEQFF.

This clonotype was found a few times. The rearrangement uses TRBV28 and TRBJ2-7; 9 nucleotides align to TRBD1. The CDR3 is made up of 16 amino acids. Losses at the gene ends were 5 bases for V and 6 bases for J; bases not matched to a gene: 14. Germline V gene lookup returns CDR1 MDHEN and CDR2 SYDVKM. CDR3 coding DNA: TGTGCCAGCAGTACCCCCCTGAGGACAGGGGTTTCCGAGCAGTACTTC. It specifies CASSTPLRTGVSEQYF.

The chain joins TRBV28 to TRBJ2-1; tentative D call: TRBD1 (7 bases). The CDR3 loop spans 18 amino acids. V lost 3 bases to trimming and J lost 9 bases, with 27 bases between them. From germline, CDR1 is MDHEN and CDR2 SYDVKM. CDR3 amino acids: CASSLLNRGPGVWGEQFF. CDR3 nucleotide sequence: TGTGCCAGCAGTTTGTTGAACAGGGGACCGGGAGTCTGGGGTGAGCAGTTCTTC. Using reference TRBV28 and TRBJ2-1 for the parts outside the CDR3, the full variable domain is DVKVTQSSRYLVKRTGEKVFLECVQDMDHENMFWYRQDPGLGLRLIYFSYDVKMKEKGDIPEGYSVSREKKERFSLILESASTNQTSMYLCASSLLNRGPGVWGEQFFGPGTRLTVL.

This chain connects TRBV7-2 to TRBJ1-2; D uncertain. The germline V gene has CDR1 SGHTA and CDR2 FQGNSA. This CDR3 has 14 amino acids. With 5 bases removed from V and 2 bases from J, the gap between germline ends came to 12 bases. The CDR3 sequence: CASSVGRVNYGYTF. The CDR3 DNA is TGTGCCAGCAGCGTTGGGAGGGTGAACTATGGCTACACCTTC.

This chain joins TRBV2 and TRBJ1-2, with unresolved D. V lost 6 bases and J 3 bases, leaving 20 bases between the germline ends. CDR1 is SNHLY, CDR2 FYNNEI, per germline. The CDR3 has 16 residues. The CDR3 region is CASSAGSPKADYGYTF. The CDR3 coding sequence is TGTGCCAGCAGCGCTGGGTCTCCCAAAGCCGACTATGGCTACACCTTC.

The table lists this clonotype with many counts. The V call is TRBV5-1, the J call TRBJ2-1; 9 positions match TRBD2. This CDR3 region has 17 residues. CDR1 and CDR2 (germline): SGHRS, YFSETQ. V shed 4 bases, J shed 5 bases, and the junction held 13 bases outside the gene matches. CDR3 loop: CASSAPTAGGKNNEQFF. The DNA for the CDR3 is TGCGCCAGCAGCGCCCCCACCGCGGGAGGGAAAAACAATGAGCAGTTCTTC.

This clonotype was picked up many times. This chain uses TRBV28 with TRBJ1-5; maybe TRBD1 (5 bases). V was shortened by 6 bases and J by 9 bases, with 18 bases between the two germline ends. CDR3 length: 14 residues. CDR1 MDHEN and CDR2 SYDVKM come from the germline V gene. This chain's CDR3 is CASSTTGGTWPQHF. CDR3 nucleotide sequence: TGTGCCAGCAGCACAACTGGGGGAACCTGGCCCCAGCATTTT.

This clonotype was seen ten or more times. V is TRBV18 and J is TRBJ2-2, with D unclear. The V end was cut by 6 bases, the J end by 6 bases, with 11 bases between. CDR3 length: 13 amino acids. The germline V gene encodes CDR1 KGHSH and CDR2 LQKENI. CDR3 bases: TGTGCCAGCTCCAGGAAAGATGCCGGGGAGCTGTTTTTT. Its translation is CASSRKDAGELFF.

This clonotype was detected ten times or more. The rearrangement joins TRBV27 to TRBJ1-1, with D unclear. The CDR3 has 15 residues. Trimming took 5 bases from V and 0 from J, leaving 13 bases between them. Germline values: CDR1 MNHEY, CDR2 SMNVEV (reference sequence). The CDR3 DNA reads as TGTGCCAGCAGTCCCTCCCAGTTCATGAACACTGAAGCTTTCTTT. It yields the protein CASSPSQFMNTEAFF.